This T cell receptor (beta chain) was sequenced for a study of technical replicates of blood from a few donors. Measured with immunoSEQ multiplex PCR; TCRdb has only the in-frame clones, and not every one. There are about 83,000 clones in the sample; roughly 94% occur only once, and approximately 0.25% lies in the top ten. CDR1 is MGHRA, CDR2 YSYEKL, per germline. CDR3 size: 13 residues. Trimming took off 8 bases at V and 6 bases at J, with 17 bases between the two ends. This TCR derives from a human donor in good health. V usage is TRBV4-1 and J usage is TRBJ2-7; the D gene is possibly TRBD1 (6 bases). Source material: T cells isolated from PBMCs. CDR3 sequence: CASSQGPVREQYF. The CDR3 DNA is TGCGCCAGCTCGCAGGGGCCTGTTCGCGAGCAGTACTTC.